This T cell receptor (beta chain) is drawn from a study of PD-1 blockade in classical Hodgkin lymphoma. Study-level points and caveats: Newly diagnosed patients were reported to exhibit reduced baseline TCR diversity relative to healthy donors.

TCRdb keeps only in-frame clones here, not all; method: immunoSEQ multiplex PCR. Altogether fewer than 90,000 clones are present, over 90% being singletons, with the ten largest covering around 2.5%. V lost 5 bases and J lost 6, with 15 bases in between. Per germline, CDR1 SGHRS and CDR2 YFSETQ. There are 14 residues in the CDR3. The time point denotes: newly diagnosed, previously untreated cHL patient sample. Worth noting for this clone: Its target is not known.

The sample was peripheral blood mononuclear cells (PBMCs). The chain uses TRBV5-1 and TRBJ2-1; possible D gene TRBD2, 6 bases. This clonotype was sampled from a human donor with classical Hodgkin lymphoma. CDR3 coding DNA: TGCGCCAGCAGTGTGGACTACCCCATCAATGAGCAGTTCTTC. Amino acids: CASSVDYPINEQFF.